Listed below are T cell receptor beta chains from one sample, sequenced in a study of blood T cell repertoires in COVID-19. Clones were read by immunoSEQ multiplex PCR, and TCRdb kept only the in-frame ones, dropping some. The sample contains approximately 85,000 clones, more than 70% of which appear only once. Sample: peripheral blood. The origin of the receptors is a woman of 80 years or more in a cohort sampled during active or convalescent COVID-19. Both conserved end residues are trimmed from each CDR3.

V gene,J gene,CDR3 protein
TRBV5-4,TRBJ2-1,ASSIGASGSNEQF
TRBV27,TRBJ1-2,ASSSIKSGVFYGYT
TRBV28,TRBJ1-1,ASRSRTGRTEAF
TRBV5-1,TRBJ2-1,ASSFRERNYNEQF
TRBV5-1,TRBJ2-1,ASSAGTGIFNEQF
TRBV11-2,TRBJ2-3,ASSLAHTDTQY
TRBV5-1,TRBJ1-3,ASSSLPTGNGNTIY
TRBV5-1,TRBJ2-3,ASSLAPSGTSTDTQY
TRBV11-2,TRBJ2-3,ASSTLLAGGTDTQY
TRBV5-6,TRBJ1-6,ASSLLGSGNSPLH
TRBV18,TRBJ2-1,ASSPEYNEQF
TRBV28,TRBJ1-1,ASSLGGAGMAEAF
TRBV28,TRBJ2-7,ASCEATSGGSYEQY
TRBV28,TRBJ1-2,ASSPGTGVPYGYT
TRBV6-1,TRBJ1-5,ASSEGRSNQPQH
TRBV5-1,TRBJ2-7,ASSLTGSSYEQY
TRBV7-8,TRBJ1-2,ASSLGGPNGYT
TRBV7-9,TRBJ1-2,ASSRWEGNYGYT
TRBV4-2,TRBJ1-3,ASSFPGQTSGNTIY
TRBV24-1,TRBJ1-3,ATSDTGTSGNTIY
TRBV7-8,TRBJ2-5,ASSLRLEEETQY